This T cell receptor (beta chain) was recorded in a study of radiation and T cells in renal cell carcinoma. This clone was seen once. Its target is unknown. General observations from the study: In blood, top tumor clones expanded by 2 weeks, shrinking by 4. Pretreatment tumor biopsies were lacking, so baseline clonotypes are unknown.

Libraries were prepared by immunoSEQ multiplex PCR; TCRdb keeps only in-frame clonotypes and omits some of them. The table has 150,000 to 200,000 clones, around 89% seen once. Time point meaning: blood 4 weeks post-SBRT, at nephrectomy. Described treatment: 15 Gy SBRT to primary tumor, nephrectomy 4 weeks later. Nephrectomy followed 15 Gy stereotactic body radiation by 4 weeks. The length of the CDR3 is 14 residues. Trimming pared 0 bases from V and 7 bases from J, leaving 10 bases between. The germline V gene has CDR1 SGHRS and CDR2 YFSETQ. This chain uses TRBV5-1 with TRBJ1-4; D might be TRBD1 (5 bases). The TCR originated in a woman in her forties or fifties with renal cell carcinoma. The specimen comprised blood, sampled from a patient whose treatment included radiotherapy and nephrectomy. The CDR3 DNA is TGCGCCAGCAGCTTGGTGCCGGGGACTGAAAAACTGTTTTTT. Protein: CASSLVPGTEKLFF.